This passage covers 10 T cell receptor beta chains from one sample sequenced in a study of vaccination effects on CD4 cells after COVID-19 (dated by TCRdb to 2021 to 2024). In the ViraFEST assay, PBMC were stimulated with viral peptide pools, and TCR sequencing was then used to find antigen-specific CD4+ T cell clonotypes based on their expansion. After less than eleven days of culture, CD4+ T cells were isolated with the EasySep CD4+ T cell isolation kit. Each participant got two doses of an mRNA SARS-CoV-2 vaccine, either BNT162b2 or mRNA-1273. These TCRs are of unknown antigen specificity. The receptor library was made with the immunoSEQ multiplex PCR assay. This immuneACCESS table, as held by TCRdb, lists in-frame sequences with V and J called but not all clones. Of the missing ones, under half trace to an unresolved V gene in checked studies; the others have no known cause. Within this sample are 20,000 to 25,000 clones, with about 70% of them counted one time only. The top ten hold 6.5% to 10% of the sample.

Specimen: CD4+ T cells from PBMCs cultured with SARS-CoV-2 spike peptides, collected after COVID-19 vaccination. The meaning of the sample's cell subset or site label: SARS-CoV-2 spike overlapping peptide pool stimulation. The origin of the receptors is a human donor who received a COVID-19 vaccine.

This sequence joins TRBV11-2 and TRBJ2-3; D tentatively fits TRBD1 or TRBD2 (6 bases each). The CDR3 has 11 amino acids. CDR1 and CDR2 from the germline V gene are SGHAT and FQNNGV. Trimming removed 3 bases at V and 9 bases at J, with 7 bases between. CDR3 sequence reads: CASSFGGTQYF. The CDR3 DNA reads TGTGCCAGCAGCTTCGGGGGCACGCAGTATTTT. Supplemented by reference TRBV11-2 and TRBJ2-3, the full variable domain reads EAGVAQSPRYKIIEKRQSVAFWCNPISGHATLYWYQQILGQGPKLLIQFQNNGVVDDSQLPKDRFSAERLKGVDSTLKIQPAKLEDSAVYLCASSFGGTQYFGPGTRLTVL.

This chain links TRBV19 with TRBJ2-3; 9 positions match TRBD1. CDR3 length: 14 residues. V lost 8 bases and J lost 0; bases outside the gene matches: 3. Germline V gene data show CDR1 as LNHDA and CDR2 as SQIVND (reference sequence). The chain's CDR3 is CASSDRGSTDTQYF. The CDR3, as DNA: TGTGCCAGTTCGGACAGGGGAAGCACAGATACGCAGTATTTT.

The chain links TRBV29-1 to TRBJ1-2; 9 nucleotides match TRBD1. V gave up 7 bases and J gave up 4 bases; unmatched junction bases: 19. Germline CDR1 is SQVTM and CDR2 is ANQGSEA. CDR3 size: 17 residues. CDR3 in amino acids: CSASSIPGQGGTYGYTF. The CDR3 nucleotides read TGCAGCGCCTCGTCAATCCCGGGACAGGGAGGCACCTATGGCTACACCTTC.

The chain couples TRBV13 to TRBJ2-3, with D unresolved. V lost 5 bases and J lost 0, with 18 bases in between. This CDR3 has 17 amino acids. CDR1 and CDR2 from the germline V gene are PRHDT and FYEKMQ (reference sequence). CDR3 sequence reads: CASSQPWGTSSTDTQYF. CDR3 coding DNA: TGTGCCAGCAGCCAACCCTGGGGAACCTCTAGCACAGATACGCAGTATTTT. Full variable domain (outside the CDR3, taken from reference TRBV13 and TRBJ2-3): AAGVIQSPRHLIKEKRETATLKCYPIPRHDTVYWYQQGPGQDPQFLISFYEKMQSDKGSIPDRFSAQQFSDYHSELNMSSLELGDSALYFCASSQPWGTSSTDTQYFGPGTRLTVL.

In this sample, this clone turned up a few times. This chain uses TRBV25-1 with TRBJ2-1; 7 nucleotides align to TRBD1. Unmatched junction bases numbered 7, after V lost 1 base and J lost 4 bases. The CDR3 extends over 16 amino acids. The germline V gene encodes CDR1 MGHDK and CDR2 SYGVNS. CDR3 DNA: TGTGCCAGCAGTGAATTAGTAGGGGGCGATTACAATGAGCAGTTCTTC. Translation: CASSELVGGDYNEQFF.

This chain joins TRBV30 and TRBJ1-5; no clear D. V lost 3 bases and J 7 bases, leaving 13 bases between the germline ends. This CDR3 is 13 amino acids long. From germline, CDR1 is GTSNPN and CDR2 SVGIG (reference sequence). This chain's CDR3 is CAWRSSPGQPQHF. As DNA, the CDR3 is TGTGCCTGGAGATCGTCTCCGGGGCAGCCCCAGCATTTT. The full variable domain, with the rest looked up from reference TRBV30 and TRBJ1-5, is SQTIHQWPATLVQPVGSPLSLECTVEGTSNPNLYWYRQAAGRGLQLLFYSVGIGQISSEVPQNLSASRPQDRQFILSSKKLLLSDSGFYLCAWRSSPGQPQHFGDGTRLSIL.

This clone was seen a handful of times. This chain uses TRBV5-5 with TRBJ2-7; D not certain. The CDR3 sequence is 14 residues long. Germline CDR1 reads SGHKS; CDR2 reads YYEKEE (reference sequence). The V and J ends lost 5 bases and 1 base respectively, with 13 bases between them. The CDR3 reads CASRAPTLSYEQYF. The CDR3 coding sequence is TGTGCCAGCAGGGCACCTACATTGTCCTACGAGCAGTACTTC.

The V and J genes are TRBV19 and TRBJ2-7; TRBD2 might be the D (5 bases). This CDR3 spans 15 amino acids. Germline CDR1 is LNHDA and CDR2 is SQIVND (reference sequence). V gave up 0 bases and J gave up 0 bases, with 9 bases separating them. This chain's CDR3 is CASSIDLAASYEQYF. DNA for the CDR3: TGTGCCAGTAGTATAGATCTAGCAGCCTCCTACGAGCAGTACTTC.

This chain links TRBV29-1 with TRBJ1-5, with D unresolved. Trimming stripped 4 bases from V and 0 bases from J, with 10 bases between. CDR1 is SQVTM, CDR2 ANQGSEA, per germline. The CDR3 sequence is 14 residues long. Written as DNA, the CDR3 is TGCAGCGTTGCTGTCGGAAATAGCAATCAGCCCCAGCATTTT. Translated: CSVAVGNSNQPQHF.

The rearrangement uses TRBV6-1 and TRBJ1-5; 8 bases match TRBD1. Germline CDR1 is MNHNS and CDR2 is SASEGT. This CDR3 has 16 amino acids. The junction had 8 bases not matched to a gene; V was cut back by 1 base and J by 6 bases. The CDR3 is CASSEGVGQEGQPQHF. CDR3 DNA sequence: TGTGCCAGCAGTGAAGGGGTGGGACAGGAGGGTCAGCCCCAGCATTTT.